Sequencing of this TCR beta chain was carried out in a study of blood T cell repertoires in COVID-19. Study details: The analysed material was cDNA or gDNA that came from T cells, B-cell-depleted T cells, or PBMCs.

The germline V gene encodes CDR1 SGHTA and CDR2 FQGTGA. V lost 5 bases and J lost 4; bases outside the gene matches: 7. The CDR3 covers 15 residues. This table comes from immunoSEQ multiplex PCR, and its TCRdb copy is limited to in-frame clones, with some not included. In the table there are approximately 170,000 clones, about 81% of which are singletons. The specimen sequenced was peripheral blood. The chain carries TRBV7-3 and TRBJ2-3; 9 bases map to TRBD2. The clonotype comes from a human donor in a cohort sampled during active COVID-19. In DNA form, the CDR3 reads TGTGCCAGCAGCCCGTTAGCGGGAGCGGCAGATACGCAGTATTTT. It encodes CASSPLAGAADTQYF.